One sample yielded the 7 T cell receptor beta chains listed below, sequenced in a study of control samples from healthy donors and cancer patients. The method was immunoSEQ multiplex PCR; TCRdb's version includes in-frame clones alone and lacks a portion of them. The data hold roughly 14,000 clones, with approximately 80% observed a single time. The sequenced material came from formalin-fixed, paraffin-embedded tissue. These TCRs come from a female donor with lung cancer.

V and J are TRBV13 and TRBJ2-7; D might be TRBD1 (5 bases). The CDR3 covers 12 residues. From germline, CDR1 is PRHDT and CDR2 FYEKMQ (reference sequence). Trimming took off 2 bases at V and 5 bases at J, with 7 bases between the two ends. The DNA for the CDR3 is TGTGCCAGCAGCTTACAGGGCGACGAGCAGTACTTC. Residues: CASSLQGDEQYF.

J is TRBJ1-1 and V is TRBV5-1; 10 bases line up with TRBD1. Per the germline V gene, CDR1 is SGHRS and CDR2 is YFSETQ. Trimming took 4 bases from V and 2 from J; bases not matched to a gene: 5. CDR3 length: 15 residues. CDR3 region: CASSKDRGINTEAFF. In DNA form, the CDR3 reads TGCGCCAGCAGCAAGGACAGGGGGATTAACACTGAAGCTTTCTTT.

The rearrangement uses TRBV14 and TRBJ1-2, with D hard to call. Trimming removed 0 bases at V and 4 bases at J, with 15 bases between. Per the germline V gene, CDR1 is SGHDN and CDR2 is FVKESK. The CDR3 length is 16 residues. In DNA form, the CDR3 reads TGTGCCAGCAGCCAAGATTGGACCGGGATGATCTATGGCTACACCTTC. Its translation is CASSQDWTGMIYGYTF.

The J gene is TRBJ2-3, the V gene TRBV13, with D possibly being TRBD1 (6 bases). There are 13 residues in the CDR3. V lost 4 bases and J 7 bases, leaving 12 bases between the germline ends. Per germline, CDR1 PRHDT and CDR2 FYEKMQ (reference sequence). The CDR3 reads CASSYTQGNTQYF. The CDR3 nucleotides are TGTGCCAGCAGCTACACACAGGGTAATACGCAGTATTTT.

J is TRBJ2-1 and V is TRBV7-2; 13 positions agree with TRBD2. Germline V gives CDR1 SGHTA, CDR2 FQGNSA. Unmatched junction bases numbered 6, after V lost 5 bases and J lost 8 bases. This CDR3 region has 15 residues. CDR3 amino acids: CASSPRTSGSYEQFF. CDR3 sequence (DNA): TGTGCCAGCAGCCCCAGGACTAGCGGGAGCTATGAGCAGTTCTTC.

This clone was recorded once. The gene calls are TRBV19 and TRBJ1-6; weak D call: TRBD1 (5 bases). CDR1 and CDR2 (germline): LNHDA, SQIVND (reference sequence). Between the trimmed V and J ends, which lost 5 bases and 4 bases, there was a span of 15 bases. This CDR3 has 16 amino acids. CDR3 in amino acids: CASSAGPGGYNSPLHF. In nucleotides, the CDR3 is TGTGCCAGTAGTGCCGGCCCTGGGGGGTATAATTCACCCCTCCACTTT.

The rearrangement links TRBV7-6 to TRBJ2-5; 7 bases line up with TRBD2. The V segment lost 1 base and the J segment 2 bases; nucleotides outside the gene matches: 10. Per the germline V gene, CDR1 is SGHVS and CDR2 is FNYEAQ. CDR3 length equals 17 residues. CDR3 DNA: TGTGCCAGCAGCTTAGTGAGTGCGGGGGACTTACAAGAGACCCAGTACTTC. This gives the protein CASSLVSAGDLQETQYF.